A selection of T cell receptor beta chains follows, all from one sample in a study of cytomegalovirus exposure and HLA in healthy donors. Repertoires were generated with immunoSEQ multiplex PCR, while TCRdb's copy carries only in-frame clones and drops some. The ten most abundant clones cover roughly 1.2% of a sample with about 200,000 clones. The sample was PBMCs. These receptors originate from a girl aged 2 to 9 in good health and CMV-seropositive. CDR3s include the opening cysteine and the closing phenylalanine or tryptophan. D genes are given only for firm matches.

J gene: TRBJ2-1
V gene: TRBV6-5
D gene: TRBD2
CDR3 protein: CASSYAGRDNEQFF
CDR3 DNA: TGTGCCAGCAGTTATGCCGGGAGGGACAATGAGCAGTTCTTC

J gene: TRBJ1-2
V gene: TRBV4-1
D gene: TRBD1
CDR3 protein: CASSQDQGAGGWYGYTF
CDR3 DNA: TGCGCCAGCAGCCAAGATCAGGGGGCAGGGGGCTGGTATGGCTACACCTTC

J gene: TRBJ2-1
V gene: TRBV7-9
D gene: NA
CDR3 protein: CASSLGVGDSSLGYNEQFF
CDR3 DNA: TGTGCCAGCAGCTTAGGGGTCGGAGACAGCTCCCTTGGCTACAATGAGCAGTTCTTC

J gene: TRBJ2-7
V gene: TRBV4-2
D gene: NA
CDR3 protein: CASSQGRGSYEQYF
CDR3 DNA: TGTGCCAGCAGCCAAGGACGAGGGTCCTACGAGCAGTACTTC

J gene: TRBJ2-5
V gene: TRBV27
D gene: NA
CDR3 protein: CASSTLAATQETQYF
CDR3 DNA: TGTGCCAGCAGTACCTTAGCGGCCACCCAAGAGACCCAGTACTTC

J gene: TRBJ1-2
V gene: TRBV5-6
D gene: TRBD1
CDR3 protein: CASSSVWTGLRYGYTF
CDR3 DNA: TGTGCCAGCAGCTCCGTGTGGACAGGCCTTCGTTATGGCTACACCTTC

J gene: TRBJ1-3
V gene: TRBV28
D gene: NA
CDR3 protein: CASSPEVAGNTIYF
CDR3 DNA: TGTGCCAGCAGTCCGGAGGTAGCTGGAAACACCATATATTTT

J gene: TRBJ1-5
V gene: TRBV28
D gene: TRBD1
CDR3 protein: CASSLPTGDYQPQHF
CDR3 DNA: TGTGCCAGCAGTTTACCGACAGGGGACTATCAGCCCCAGCATTTT

J gene: TRBJ2-3
V gene: TRBV5-6
D gene: NA
CDR3 protein: CASSSRQAQLTDTQYF
CDR3 DNA: TGTGCCAGCAGCTCAAGACAGGCACAACTCACAGATACGCAGTATTTT

J gene: TRBJ2-3
V gene: TRBV18
D gene: NA
CDR3 protein: CASSEEDTQYF
CDR3 DNA: TGTGCCAGCTCCGAGGAGGATACGCAGTATTTT

J gene: TRBJ2-5
V gene: TRBV19
D gene: NA
CDR3 protein: CASSAGIRETQYF
CDR3 DNA: TGTGCCAGTAGTGCAGGGATCCGGGAGACCCAGTACTTC

J gene: TRBJ2-3
V gene: TRBV5-1
D gene: TRBD2
CDR3 protein: CASSLSSGTPDTQYF
CDR3 DNA: TGCGCCAGCAGCTTGTCTAGCGGGACCCCAGATACGCAGTATTTT

J gene: TRBJ1-1
V gene: TRBV18
D gene: NA
CDR3 protein: CASSPPQGLNTEAFF
CDR3 DNA: TGTGCCAGCTCACCACCACAGGGACTGAACACTGAAGCTTTCTTT

J gene: TRBJ2-7
V gene: TRBV28
D gene: NA
CDR3 protein: CATYAGAYEQYF
CDR3 DNA: TGTGCCACCTATGCCGGGGCCTACGAGCAGTACTTC

J gene: TRBJ2-3
V gene: TRBV19
D gene: NA
CDR3 protein: CASSIVGDTDTQYF
CDR3 DNA: TGTGCCAGTAGTATAGTGGGAGACACAGATACGCAGTATTTT

J gene: TRBJ2-7
V gene: TRBV7-2
D gene: TRBD2
CDR3 protein: CASSLDGLDPYEQYF
CDR3 DNA: TGTGCCAGCAGCTTAGATGGACTAGACCCCTACGAGCAGTACTTC

J gene: TRBJ1-1
V gene: TRBV2
D gene: NA
CDR3 protein: CASSPRANTEAFF
CDR3 DNA: TGTGCCAGCAGCCCGAGAGCGAACACTGAAGCTTTCTTT

J gene: TRBJ2-1
V gene: TRBV28
D gene: TRBD1
CDR3 protein: CASRLGGTGAPNEQFF
CDR3 DNA: TGTGCCAGCAGGCTGGGGGGGACAGGGGCCCCGAATGAGCAGTTCTTC

J gene: TRBJ2-3
V gene: TRBV5-1
D gene: TRBD1
CDR3 protein: CASSLEGQGGNTQYF
CDR3 DNA: TGCGCCAGCAGCTTGGAAGGACAGGGAGGAAATACGCAGTATTTT

J gene: TRBJ2-1
V gene: TRBV7-9
D gene: NA
CDR3 protein: CASSPRVYNNEQFF
CDR3 DNA: TGTGCCAGCAGCCCCCGGGTTTACAACAATGAGCAGTTCTTC

J gene: TRBJ2-7
V gene: TRBV4-1
D gene: TRBD2
CDR3 protein: CASSPALAGLYEQYF
CDR3 DNA: TGCGCCAGCAGCCCCGCACTAGCGGGTCTCTACGAGCAGTACTTC

J gene: TRBJ1-3
V gene: TRBV27
D gene: NA
CDR3 protein: CASSPPRPPGAGNTIYF
CDR3 DNA: TGTGCCAGCAGTCCCCCGCGTCCTCCCGGGGCTGGAAACACCATATATTTT

J gene: TRBJ1-6
V gene: TRBV15
D gene: NA
CDR3 protein: CATSMERGGNSPLHF
CDR3 DNA: TGTGCCACCAGCATGGAGAGAGGAGGCAATTCACCCCTCCACTTT

J gene: TRBJ2-3
V gene: TRBV7-3
D gene: TRBD2
CDR3 protein: CASSWSGRDTQYF
CDR3 DNA: TGTGCCAGCAGCTGGAGCGGGAGAGATACGCAGTATTTT

J gene: TRBJ2-5
V gene: TRBV10-1
D gene: TRBD1
CDR3 protein: CATTGTGLETQYF
CDR3 DNA: TGCGCCACAACCGGGACAGGGCTAGAGACCCAGTACTTC

J gene: TRBJ2-1
V gene: TRBV21-1
D gene: NA
CDR3 protein: CASSKIRSTVYNEQFF
CDR3 DNA: TGTGCCAGCAGCAAGATTAGATCGACAGTTTACAATGAGCAGTTCTTC

J gene: TRBJ1-1
V gene: TRBV19
D gene: NA
CDR3 protein: CASRQVTEAFF
CDR3 DNA: TGTGCCAGTAGACAGGTCACTGAAGCTTTCTTT

J gene: TRBJ1-2
V gene: TRBV11-2
D gene: TRBD1
CDR3 protein: CASSQDRGGDPNYGYTF
CDR3 DNA: TGTGCCAGCAGCCAAGACAGGGGAGGGGATCCTAACTATGGCTACACCTTC

J gene: TRBJ2-1
V gene: TRBV28
D gene: TRBD2
CDR3 protein: CASRIHSGSSYNEQFF
CDR3 DNA: TGTGCCAGCAGGATACATAGCGGGAGCTCCTACAATGAGCAGTTCTTC

J gene: TRBJ1-1
V gene: TRBV29-1
D gene: NA
CDR3 protein: CSVEERQLRGTEAFF
CDR3 DNA: TGCAGCGTTGAGGAACGACAGCTCCGCGGCACTGAAGCTTTCTTT

J gene: TRBJ1-5
V gene: TRBV7-2
D gene: TRBD1
CDR3 protein: CASSPQTGYDNQPQHF
CDR3 DNA: TGTGCCAGCAGCCCTCAGACAGGGTATGACAATCAGCCCCAGCATTTT

J gene: TRBJ1-2
V gene: TRBV13
D gene: NA
CDR3 protein: CASRPRDTRSSNYGYTF
CDR3 DNA: TGTGCCAGCAGGCCCCGGGACACAAGAAGCTCTAACTATGGCTACACCTTC

J gene: TRBJ1-2
V gene: TRBV7-2
D gene: NA
CDR3 protein: CASSFSQKDYGYTF
CDR3 DNA: TGTGCCAGCAGCTTCTCACAAAAAGACTATGGCTACACCTTC

J gene: TRBJ1-5
V gene: TRBV28
D gene: NA
CDR3 protein: CASSPRNRVDQPQHF
CDR3 DNA: TGTGCCAGCAGTCCAAGGAACAGGGTAGATCAGCCCCAGCATTTT

J gene: TRBJ1-2
V gene: TRBV28
D gene: TRBD1
CDR3 protein: CASSSQTGSYTF
CDR3 DNA: TGTGCCAGCAGTTCCCAGACAGGGTCCTACACCTTC

J gene: TRBJ2-3
V gene: TRBV27
D gene: TRBD2
CDR3 protein: CASSLGTSGFSPVDTQYF
CDR3 DNA: TGTGCCAGCAGCCTGGGGACTAGCGGGTTTTCCCCGGTGGATACGCAGTATTTT

J gene: TRBJ1-2
V gene: TRBV10-1
D gene: NA
CDR3 protein: CARSPGGRYGYTF
CDR3 DNA: TGCGCCAGGAGTCCGGGGGGGAGGTATGGCTACACCTTC

J gene: TRBJ2-3
V gene: TRBV19
D gene: NA
CDR3 protein: CASTQFGAGVRDTQYF
CDR3 DNA: TGTGCCAGTACTCAATTCGGGGCAGGGGTGAGAGATACGCAGTATTTT

J gene: TRBJ2-6
V gene: TRBV19
D gene: TRBD2
CDR3 protein: CASSPGGLGANVLTF
CDR3 DNA: TGTGCCAGTAGTCCGGGAGGACTCGGGGCCAACGTCCTGACTTTC

J gene: TRBJ2-3
V gene: TRBV4-2
D gene: TRBD2
CDR3 protein: CASSQDAGGPDTQYF
CDR3 DNA: TGTGCCAGCAGCCAAGATGCGGGGGGCCCAGATACGCAGTATTTT

J gene: TRBJ2-3
V gene: TRBV28
D gene: NA
CDR3 protein: CASGKGELGPDTQYF
CDR3 DNA: TGTGCCAGCGGGAAGGGGGAATTGGGCCCAGATACGCAGTATTTT

J gene: TRBJ2-7
V gene: TRBV5-1
D gene: TRBD2
CDR3 protein: CATSRGLAGDLDEQYF
CDR3 DNA: TGCGCCACCAGTCGAGGGCTAGCGGGAGATCTAGACGAGCAGTACTTC

J gene: TRBJ2-5
V gene: TRBV7-2
D gene: NA
CDR3 protein: CASSLVGGSYQETQYF
CDR3 DNA: TGTGCCAGCAGCTTAGTAGGCGGGTCATACCAAGAGACCCAGTACTTC

J gene: TRBJ1-1
V gene: TRBV12-5
D gene: TRBD1
CDR3 protein: CASGKIQGAYTEAFF
CDR3 DNA: TGTGCTAGTGGCAAAATACAGGGGGCTTACACTGAAGCTTTCTTT

J gene: TRBJ2-7
V gene: TRBV28
D gene: NA
CDR3 protein: CASSSRSSYEQYF
CDR3 DNA: TGTGCCAGCAGTTCTAGGAGCTCCTACGAGCAGTACTTC